This T cell receptor beta chain was documented in a study of blood T cells in healthy people across ages. V was pared by 7 bases and J by 11 bases, with 20 bases between. Germline V lookup: CDR1 SGHAT, CDR2 FQDESV (reference sequence). The CDR3 is 13 residues long. For the second PCR, which ran for about 7 to 12 cycles, a sample-barcoded 5' primer and a J-beta primer mix were used. Via MiXCR, TCRdb re-called the 5' RACE reads, giving one row per CDR3 protein. Among about 680,000 distinct CDR3 sequences listed, over 45% were seen once. Note on this clonotype: A much larger clone lies a single base off, so this may be a read error.

This receptor was identified in a woman aged 60 to 75 in good health. This chain connects TRBV11-1 to TRBJ2-5; D is unresolved. Sample: blood. The CDR3 protein is CASTLYRDNEQYF. CDR3 sequence (DNA): TGTGCCAGCACCCTTTACCGAGACAATGAGCAGTACTTC.